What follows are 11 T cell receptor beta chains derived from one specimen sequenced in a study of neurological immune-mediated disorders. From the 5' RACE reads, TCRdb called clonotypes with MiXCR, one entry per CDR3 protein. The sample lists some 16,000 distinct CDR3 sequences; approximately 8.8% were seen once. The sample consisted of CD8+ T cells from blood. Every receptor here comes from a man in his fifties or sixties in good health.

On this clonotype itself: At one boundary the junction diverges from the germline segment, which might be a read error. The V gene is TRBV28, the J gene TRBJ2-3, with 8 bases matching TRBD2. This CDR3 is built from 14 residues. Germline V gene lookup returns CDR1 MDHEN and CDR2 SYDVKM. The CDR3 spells CASSGGVSTDKQYF. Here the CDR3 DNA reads TGTGCCAGCAGCGGGGGGGTTTCCACAGATAAGCAGTACTTT.

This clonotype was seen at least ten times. The CDR3 bases are TGTGCCAGCAGCTTAGCGGAGGACCATTACTATGGCTACACCTTC. It translates to CASSLAEDHYYGYTF. The gene calls are TRBV7-9 and TRBJ1-2; no clear D gene. The CDR3 contains 15 residues. Between the trimmed V and J ends, which lost 0 bases and 3 bases, there was a span of 11 bases. CDR1 and CDR2 from the germline V gene are SEHNR and FQNEAQ (reference sequence). The full variable domain, in which reference TRBV7-9 and TRBJ1-2 provide the parts outside the CDR3, is DTGVSQNPRHKITKRGQNVTFRCDPISEHNRLYWYRQTLGQGPEFLTYFQNEAQLEKSRLLSDRFSAERPKGSFSTLEIQRTEQGDSAMYLCASSLAEDHYYGYTFGSGTRLTVV.

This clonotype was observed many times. CDR3 sequence reads: CSAGEETQYF. In nucleotides, the CDR3 is TGCAGTGCAGGGGAAGAGACCCAGTACTTC. The chain is built from TRBV20-1 and TRBJ2-5, with D perhaps TRBD1 (5 bases). Germline V lookup: CDR1 DFQATT, CDR2 SNEGSKA (reference sequence). The CDR3 is made up of 10 amino acids. Trimming shortened V by 6 bases and J by 3 bases, and 5 bases separated the two germline ends.

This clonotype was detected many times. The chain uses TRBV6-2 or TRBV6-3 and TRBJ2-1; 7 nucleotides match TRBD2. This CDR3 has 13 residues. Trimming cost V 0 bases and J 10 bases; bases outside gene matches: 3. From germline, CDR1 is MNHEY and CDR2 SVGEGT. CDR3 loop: CASSYSGLVEQFF. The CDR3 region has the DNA TGTGCCAGCAGTTACTCAGGACTAGTGGAGCAGTTCTTC.

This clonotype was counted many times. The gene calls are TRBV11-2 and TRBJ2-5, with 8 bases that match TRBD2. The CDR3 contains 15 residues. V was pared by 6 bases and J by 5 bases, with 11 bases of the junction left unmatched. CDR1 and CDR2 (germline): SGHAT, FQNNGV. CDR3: CASSFASGSMETQYF. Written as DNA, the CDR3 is TGTGCCAGCAGTTTCGCCAGCGGGAGTATGGAGACCCAGTACTTC. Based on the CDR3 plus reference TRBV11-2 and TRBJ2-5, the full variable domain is EAGVAQSPRYKIIEKRQSVAFWCNPISGHATLYWYQQILGQGPKLLIQFQNNGVVDDSQLPKDRFSAERLKGVDSTLKIQPAKLEDSAVYLCASSFASGSMETQYFGPGTRLLVL.

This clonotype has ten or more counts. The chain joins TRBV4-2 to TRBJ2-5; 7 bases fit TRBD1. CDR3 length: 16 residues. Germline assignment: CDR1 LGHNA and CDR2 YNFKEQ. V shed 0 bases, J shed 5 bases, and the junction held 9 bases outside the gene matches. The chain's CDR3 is CASSQDLGRGSETQYF. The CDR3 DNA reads TGTGCCAGCAGCCAAGATTTGGGCAGGGGGTCGGAGACCCAGTACTTC.

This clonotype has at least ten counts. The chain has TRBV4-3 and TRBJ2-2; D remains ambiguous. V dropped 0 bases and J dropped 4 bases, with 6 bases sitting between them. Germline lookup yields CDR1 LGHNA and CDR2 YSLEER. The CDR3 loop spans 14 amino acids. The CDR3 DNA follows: TGCGCCAGCAGCCAAGATCAGCTCACCGGGGAGCTGTTTTTT. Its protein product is CASSQDQLTGELFF.

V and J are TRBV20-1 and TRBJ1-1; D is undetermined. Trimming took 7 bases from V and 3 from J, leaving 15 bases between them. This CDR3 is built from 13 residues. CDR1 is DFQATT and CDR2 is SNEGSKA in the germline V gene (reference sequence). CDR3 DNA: TGCAGTGTGACCGGGGTGGAGGACACTGAAGCTTTCTTT. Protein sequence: CSVTGVEDTEAFF.

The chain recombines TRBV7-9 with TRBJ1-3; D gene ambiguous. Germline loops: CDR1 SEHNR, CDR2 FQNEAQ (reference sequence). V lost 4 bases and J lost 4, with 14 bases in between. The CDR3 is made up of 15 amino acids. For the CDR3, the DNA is TGTGCCAGCAGCTCCACAGTACTTCGCGGAAACACCATATATTTT. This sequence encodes CASSSTVLRGNTIYF. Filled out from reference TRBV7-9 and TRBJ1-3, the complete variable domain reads DTGVSQNPRHKITKRGQNVTFRCDPISEHNRLYWYRQTLGQGPEFLTYFQNEAQLEKSRLLSDRFSAERPKGSFSTLEIQRTEQGDSAMYLCASSSTVLRGNTIYFGEGSWLTVV.

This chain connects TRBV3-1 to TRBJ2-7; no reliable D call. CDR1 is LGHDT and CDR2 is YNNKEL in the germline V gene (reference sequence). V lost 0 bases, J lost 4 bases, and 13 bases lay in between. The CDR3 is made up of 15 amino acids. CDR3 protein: CASSQERWVGYEQYF. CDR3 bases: TGTGCCAGCAGCCAAGAGAGATGGGTTGGTTACGAGCAGTACTTC.

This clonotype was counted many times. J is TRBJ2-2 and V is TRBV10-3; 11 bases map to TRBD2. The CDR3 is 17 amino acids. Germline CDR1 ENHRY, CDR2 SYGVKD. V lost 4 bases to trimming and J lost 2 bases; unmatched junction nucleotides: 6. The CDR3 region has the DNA TGTGCCATCAGTGGCCCCGGGACTAGCGGTAACACCGGGGAGCTGTTTTTT. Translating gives CAISGPGTSGNTGELFF.